A single sample gave rise to the 31 T cell receptor beta chains below, sequenced in a study of T-cell memory formation after mild COVID-19. Using its own MiXCR run on the 5' RACE reads, TCRdb lists one record per CDR3 protein. The sample lists roughly 340,000 distinct CDR3 sequences; 20% were seen once. The sample taken for sequencing was PBMCs or a T cell subset sorted from them (not recorded which). The receptors shown here come from a man between 18 and 35 years old who had mild COVID-19 (a few samples of this study predate the infection). Cell type and time point are not known.

This clonotype was counted a few times. The chain recombines TRBV5-1 with TRBJ2-5, with TRBD2 matching 7 bases. V gave up 0 bases and J gave up 5 bases; unmatched junction bases: 10. The length of the CDR3 is 16 residues. Germline V gives CDR1 SGHRS, CDR2 YFSETQ. The CDR3 spells CASSLDGLEPAETQYF. The CDR3 DNA reads TGCGCCAGCAGCTTGGATGGACTAGAACCGGCGGAGACCCAGTACTTC.

This clonotype was picked up a small number of times. The genes are TRBV24-1 and TRBJ2-2; TRBD2 might be the D (5 bases). CDR3 size: 15 residues. Trimming stripped 0 bases from V and 4 bases from J, with 8 bases between. CDR1 is KGHDR and CDR2 is SFDVKD in the germline V gene. The CDR3 here is CATSDLHRGTGELFF. The CDR3 nucleotides read TGTGCCACCAGTGATTTGCATCGGGGCACCGGGGAGCTGTTTTTT.

This clonotype appeared a few times. The chain combines TRBV4-2 with TRBJ2-3; D is undetermined. Germline CDR1 is LGHNA and CDR2 is YNFKEQ. V lost 4 bases to trimming and J lost 1 base, with 9 bases between them. The CDR3 has 14 amino acids. The CDR3 DNA reads as TGTGCCAGCAGCCCCGGGCAGCGCACAGATACGCAGTATTTT. It yields the protein CASSPGQRTDTQYF.

Only a few counts were recorded for this clonotype. The rearrangement joins TRBV4-3 to TRBJ1-2; D may be TRBD1 (5 bases). V was cut by 3 bases and J by 5 bases, with 16 bases left in between. Germline V gives CDR1 LGHNA, CDR2 YSLEER. The CDR3 covers 15 residues. The CDR3 sequence: CASSQVDSLLYGYTF. The CDR3 nucleotides read TGCGCCAGCAGCCAGGTCGACAGTCTCCTTTATGGCTACACCTTC.

V is TRBV15 and J is TRBJ1-3; D is ambiguous. This CDR3 is 14 amino acids long. Germline V lookup: CDR1 LNHNV, CDR2 YYDKDF (reference sequence). V was cut by 1 base and J by 0 bases, with 4 bases left in between. The CDR3 bases are TGTGCCACCAGCAGAGTGAACTCTGGAAACACCATATATTTT. This sequence encodes CATSRVNSGNTIYF. Together with reference TRBV15 and TRBJ1-3, the CDR3 gives the full variable domain: DAMVIQNPRYQVTQFGKPVTLSCSQTLNHNVMYWYQQKSSQAPKLLFHYYDKDFNNEADTPDNFQSRRPNTSFCFLDIRSPGLGDTAMYLCATSRVNSGNTIYFGEGSWLTVV.

This clonotype has only a few counts. The chain has TRBV7-2 and TRBJ1-2; no clear D gene. Per the germline V gene, CDR1 is SGHTA and CDR2 is FQGNSA. This CDR3 is built from 14 residues. The ends were cut back, 1 base at V and 0 bases at J, with 6 bases in the middle. CDR3 nucleotides: TGTGCCAGCAGCTTAGGGTATTCTAACTATGGCTACACCTTC. This sequence encodes CASSLGYSNYGYTF.

This chain uses TRBV7-2 with TRBJ1-2; 10 bases agree with TRBD1. The V gene end was trimmed by 5 bases and the J gene end by 5 bases; junction bases not matched to a gene: 14. The CDR3 contains 17 residues. The V gene's germline CDR1 is SGHTA and CDR2 FQGNSA. CDR3 residues: CASSAPPGTGDRYGYTF. CDR3 in DNA: TGTGCCAGCAGCGCCCCCCCGGGGACAGGGGACCGTTATGGCTACACCTTC.

The J gene is TRBJ1-6, the V gene TRBV7-2; no definite D call. This CDR3 is 13 amino acids long. Trimming removed 4 bases from V and 11 bases from J, with 12 bases in between. Germline V gene sequence: CDR1 SGHTA, CDR2 FQGNSA. The chain's CDR3 is CASSWASSAPLHF. In DNA form, the CDR3 reads TGTGCCAGCAGCTGGGCCAGCTCGGCACCCCTCCACTTT.

This clonotype has more than one count but fewer than ten. The CDR3 region is CASSVGLGQQETQYF. The DNA for the CDR3 is TGTGCCAGCAGCGTTGGGCTAGGTCAGCAAGAGACCCAGTACTTC. The chain joins TRBV9 to TRBJ2-5, with D uncertain. There are 15 residues in the CDR3. The V end lost 2 bases, the J end lost 2 bases, and 13 bases lay between the germline ends. Per the germline V gene, CDR1 is SGDLS and CDR2 is YYNGEE.

Only a few counts were recorded for this clonotype. The chain carries TRBV27 and TRBJ2-2; tentative D call: TRBD1 (6 bases). Germline lookup yields CDR1 MNHEY and CDR2 SMNVEV (reference sequence). The CDR3 has 13 residues. V was cut by 10 bases and J by 1 base, with 10 bases left in between. CDR3 in amino acids: CATADRNTGELFF. The CDR3 bases are TGTGCCACGGCGGACAGGAACACCGGGGAGCTGTTTTTT.

The chain is built from TRBV20-1 and TRBJ2-3, with 15 bases lining up with TRBD2. The junction had 4 bases not matched to a gene; V was cut back by 3 bases and J by 6 bases. There are 15 residues in the CDR3. Germline CDR1 DFQATT, CDR2 SNEGSKA (reference sequence). Written as DNA, the CDR3 is TGCAGTGCTAGGCATGGGACTAGCGGGGGGGATACGCAGTATTTT. Protein product: CSARHGTSGGDTQYF.

The J gene is TRBJ2-1, the V gene TRBV28; 10 bases match TRBD2. V lost 6 bases to trimming and J lost 5 bases; unmatched junction nucleotides: 10. CDR3 length: 16 amino acids. Germline V gene data show CDR1 as MDHEN and CDR2 as SYDVKM. CDR3 nucleotide sequence: TGTGCCAGCAGATGGCCACTAGCGGGGATGAACAATGAGCAGTTCTTC. Translated, it gives CASRWPLAGMNNEQFF.

This rearrangement joins TRBV21-1 to TRBJ2-7; TRBD1, the table's D call, lacks a check against the DNA. TRBV21-1 is a known pseudogene. The length of the CDR3 is 16 residues. The CDR3 region is CASSKRWGRPCSEQYV. DNA for the CDR3: TGTGCCAGCAGCAAACGCTGGGGGCGGCCCTGTTCCGAGCAGTACGTC.

Only a few counts were recorded for this clonotype. This chain joins TRBV7-9 and TRBJ2-5; D possibly uses TRBD1 or TRBD2 (5 bases each). The CDR3 is made up of 13 amino acids. Per the germline V gene, CDR1 is SEHNR and CDR2 is FQNEAQ (reference sequence). The V and J ends lost 5 bases and 3 bases respectively, with 10 bases between them. The CDR3 spells CASSQGPEETQYF. The CDR3 DNA reads as TGTGCCAGCAGCCAGGGACCCGAAGAGACCCAGTACTTC.

This clonotype was found many times. The V call is TRBV20-1, the J call TRBJ2-2, with a weak D call TRBD2 (6 bases). The CDR3 has 14 amino acids. The germline V and J ends were trimmed by 3 bases and 0 bases, with 8 bases remaining between them. CDR1 and CDR2 (germline): DFQATT, SNEGSKA (reference sequence). The CDR3 region is CSARVAANTGELFF. CDR3 bases: TGCAGTGCTAGGGTAGCGGCGAACACCGGGGAGCTGTTTTTT.

This clonotype was picked up a small number of times. The chain employs TRBV5-1 and TRBJ1-4; a possible D gene is TRBD1 (5 bases). The CDR3 runs 15 residues. Per germline, CDR1 SGHRS and CDR2 YFSETQ. Trimming stripped 5 bases from V and 3 bases from J, with 14 bases between. The CDR3 DNA sequence: TGCGCCAGCAGGCCCTTGGGGCAGGCTAATGAAAAACTGTTTTTT. Its translation: CASRPLGQANEKLFF.

The V and J genes are TRBV4-1 and TRBJ2-2, with D uncertain. Germline-derived CDR1 and CDR2 are MGHRA and YSYEKL. V was clipped by 3 bases and J by 5 bases, with 10 bases between them. This CDR3 contains 14 residues. The CDR3 protein is CASSQPLETGELFF. The CDR3 DNA reads as TGCGCCAGCAGCCAGCCCCTAGAGACCGGGGAGCTGTTTTTT.

The chain is built from TRBV7-2 and TRBJ1-6; D is ambiguous. V shed 5 bases and J shed 11 bases, with 7 bases lying between them. The CDR3 loop spans 11 amino acids. Germline CDR1 is SGHTA and CDR2 is FQGNSA. The chain's CDR3 is CASSHGPPLHF. In nucleotides, the CDR3 is TGTGCCAGCAGCCACGGTCCACCCCTCCACTTT.

By its share, this clonotype is medium-sized. The rearrangement uses TRBV20-1 and TRBJ2-5; tentatively, D is TRBD2 (6 bases). The V and J ends lost 3 bases and 2 bases respectively, with 13 bases between them. This CDR3 is built from 14 residues. Per germline, CDR1 DFQATT and CDR2 SNEGSKA (reference sequence). The CDR3: CSARSGSPQETQYF. In DNA form, the CDR3 reads TGCAGTGCTAGGTCCGGGAGTCCACAAGAGACCCAGTACTTC.

The chain is built from TRBV3-1 and TRBJ1-1; TRBD1 might be the D (5 bases). The CDR3 is 14 residues long. V was shortened by 1 base and J by 3 bases, with 9 bases between the two germline ends. CDR1 is LGHDT and CDR2 is YNNKEL in the germline V gene (reference sequence). Here the CDR3 reads CASSQGRGYTEAFF. In nucleotides, the CDR3 is TGTGCCAGCAGCCAAGGTCGGGGGTACACTGAAGCTTTCTTT. The whole variable domain, remainder taken from reference TRBV3-1 and TRBJ1-1, is DTAVSQTPKYLVTQMGNDKSIKCEQNLGHDTMYWYKQDSKKFLKIMFSYNNKELIINETVPNRFSPKSPDKAHLNLHINSLELGDSAVYFCASSQGRGYTEAFFGQGTRLTVV.

A few counts support this clonotype. The chain has TRBV2 and TRBJ2-5, with D possibly called TRBD1 or TRBD2 (5 bases each). Germline CDR1 SNHLY, CDR2 FYNNEI. The CDR3 contains 11 residues. Trimming removed 6 bases at V and 3 bases at J, with 5 bases between. CDR3 DNA sequence: TGTGCCAGCAGGGGGGAAGAGACCCAGTACTTC. Amino acid sequence: CASRGEETQYF.

The chain couples TRBV7-2 to TRBJ1-4; 7 nucleotides agree with TRBD1. From germline, CDR1 is SGHTA and CDR2 FQGNSA. V dropped 6 bases and J dropped 8; count of bases not matched to a gene: 9. CDR3 length equals 14 residues. The CDR3 DNA follows: TGTGCCAGCAGACCAACAGGGGCTTGGGAAAAACTGTTTTTT. This codes for CASRPTGAWEKLFF.

V gene TRBV7-9 combines with J gene TRBJ1-2, with a possible D match to TRBD1 (5 bases). The CDR3 has 15 residues. Per germline, CDR1 SEHNR and CDR2 FQNEAQ (reference sequence). Trimming cost V 2 bases and J 4 bases, with 14 bases left between them. The CDR3 is CASSLSLGGSYGYTF. The CDR3 region has the DNA TGTGCCAGCAGCTTAAGTCTGGGGGGAAGCTATGGCTACACCTTC.

The chain uses TRBV20-1 and TRBJ2-7, with 11 bases identical to TRBD1. The CDR3 sequence is 14 residues long. Germline loops: CDR1 DFQATT, CDR2 SNEGSKA (reference sequence). Trimming took 2 bases from V and 4 from J; bases not matched to a gene: 4. CDR3 in amino acids: CSARQDRGRYEQYF. For the CDR3, the DNA is TGCAGTGCTAGACAGGACAGGGGGCGGTACGAGCAGTACTTC.

The chain couples TRBV29-1 to TRBJ1-1, with D perhaps matching TRBD1 (6 bases). Germline V gene sequence: CDR1 SQVTM, CDR2 ANQGSEA. The V and J ends lost 7 bases and 3 bases respectively, with 15 bases between them. The CDR3 extends over 13 amino acids. The CDR3 sequence is CSAQHRADTEAFF. CDR3 bases: TGCAGCGCCCAACACAGGGCGGACACTGAAGCTTTCTTT.

The chain has TRBV5-1 and TRBJ1-4; D is perhaps TRBD1 (5 bases). The CDR3 contains 15 residues. V was pared by 0 bases and J by 6 bases, with 12 bases between. From germline, CDR1 is SGHRS and CDR2 YFSETQ. CDR3 nucleotides: TGCGCCAGCAGCTTGGAGGGGACTGGGGATGAAAAACTGTTTTTT. This translates into CASSLEGTGDEKLFF.

The gene calls are TRBV19 and TRBJ2-7, with a tentative D call TRBD2 (5 bases). The CDR3 contains 13 residues. The germline V gene has CDR1 LNHDA and CDR2 SQIVND (reference sequence). V lost 3 bases and J lost 4, with 10 bases in between. This chain's CDR3 is CASSMLDFYEQYF. The CDR3 region has the DNA TGTGCCAGTAGTATGTTGGACTTTTACGAGCAGTACTTC.

The chain joins TRBV9 to TRBJ2-5, with TRBD2 matching 8 bases. V gave up 0 bases and J gave up 11 bases; unmatched junction bases: 12. CDR3 length: 15 residues. The germline V gene has CDR1 SGDLS and CDR2 YYNGEE. CDR3 loop: CASSVEAGVNVFQYF. As DNA, the CDR3 is TGTGCCAGCAGCGTAGAAGCGGGGGTGAATGTTTTTCAGTACTTC.

The rearrangement uses TRBV12-3 or TRBV12-4 and TRBJ2-5, with 8 bases identical to TRBD2. The CDR3 length is 16 residues. The ends lost 3 bases at V and 4 bases at J; junction bases unmatched: 10. DNA of the CDR3: TGTGCCAGCAGTTTTTGGGCGGGGGGCGATGGAGAGACCCAGTACTTC. It encodes CASSFWAGGDGETQYF.

This clonotype was found many times. This chain uses TRBV10-3 with TRBJ2-2; 11 nucleotides match TRBD1. The trim removed 0 bases at V and 6 bases at J, leaving 9 bases unmatched. Germline CDR1 reads ENHRY; CDR2 reads SYGVKD. The CDR3 has 18 amino acids. CDR3 protein: CAISESYPGQGASGELFF. CDR3 DNA sequence: TGTGCCATCAGTGAGTCCTACCCAGGACAGGGGGCCTCCGGGGAGCTGTTTTTT.

This clonotype was observed a handful of times. The rearrangement joins TRBV18 to TRBJ1-2; D possibly corresponds to TRBD1 (6 bases). Trimming stripped 5 bases from V and 6 bases from J, with 19 bases between. This CDR3 has 15 amino acids. Germline-derived CDR1 and CDR2 are KGHSH and LQKENI. CDR3 nucleotides: TGTGCCAGCTCAAGCAACCTCCTACAGGGCCATGGCTACACCTTC. Translating it yields CASSSNLLQGHGYTF.